This T cell receptor beta chain originates from a study of blood T cell repertoires in COVID-19. Whole-study context: Samples representing acute and convalescent COVID-19 were sourced from the United States, Italy and Spain.

Produced via immunoSEQ multiplex PCR; TCRdb's table is partial and in-frame only. The table has 130,000 to 150,000 clones, about 82% seen once; the top ten hold about 6.1%. Germline V gene sequence: CDR1 KGHSH, CDR2 LQKENI. V was cut by 2 bases and J by 0 bases, with 13 bases left in between. This CDR3 spans 16 amino acids. This clonotype originated in a woman between 40 and 55 years old who had recovered from COVID-19. Material: PBMCs or T cells enriched from blood (not recorded which). The chain carries TRBV18 and TRBJ1-2; no definite D call. The DNA for the CDR3 is TGTGCCAGCTCACCAATGGGTACCACAGCTAACTATGGCTACACCTTC. Translating it yields CASSPMGTTANYGYTF.